Each of the 30 T cell receptor beta chains below was sequenced from the same sample in a study of response to subunit inactivated influenza vaccine (dated by TCRdb to 2017 to 2018). Library construction relied on RT-PCR. The data were produced on an Illumina HiSeq 2500. Using fastp at Q25 and MiXCR, TCRdb reprocessed the public reads and kept productive beta chains. Duplicate CDR3 protein sequences are folded into a single record with the most common DNA and genes. The sample profile shows some 540,000 distinct CDR3 sequences; roughly 25% of them were found once. The biggest ten clones account for 2.8% of the sample. The data also belong to a second study, concerning T cells expressing NK-cell markers. That second report states: The TCR beta cDNA libraries were made using 5'RACE template switching, a step that added both a universal primer site and unique molecular identifiers.

This material consisted of CD4+ T cells sorted from PBMCs, taken 11 to 12 days after vaccination. The receptors here all came from a man aged 50-60 years who received an inactivated influenza vaccine. Donor details come from another sample of the same person, matched by shared clones.

V is TRBV4-1 and J is TRBJ1-5; TRBD1 agrees at 7 bases. Germline assignment: CDR1 MGHRA and CDR2 YSYEKL. Losses at the gene ends were 3 bases for V and 1 base for J; bases not matched to a gene: 3. The CDR3 consists of 15 residues. The CDR3 sequence is CASSQAQGSNQPQHF. The CDR3, as DNA: TGCGCCAGCAGCCAGGCACAGGGGAGCAATCAGCCCCAGCATTTT.

This clonotype was observed a handful of times. CDR3 protein: CASSQGRGLDGETQYF. In DNA form, the CDR3 reads TGTGCCAGCAGCCAGGGGAGAGGACTAGACGGAGAGACCCAGTACTTC. V usage is TRBV4-2 and J usage is TRBJ2-5; 7 bases agree with TRBD2. Germline CDR1 reads LGHNA; CDR2 reads YNFKEQ. The J segment lost 4 bases and the V segment lost 3 bases, leaving 11 bases of the junction unmatched. This CDR3 has 16 residues.

This clonotype appeared a few times. The V and J genes are TRBV5-1 and TRBJ2-7, with 7 positions matching TRBD1. The CDR3 runs 13 residues. Losses at the gene ends were 8 bases for V and 4 bases for J; bases not matched to a gene: 9. The germline gives CDR1 SGHRS, CDR2 YFSETQ. The CDR3 sequence: CASQRDREYEQYF. CDR3 bases: TGCGCCAGTCAACGGGACAGAGAATACGAGCAGTACTTC.

The rearrangement joins TRBV27 to TRBJ2-3; D may match TRBD1 or TRBD2 (6 bases each). The V gene's germline CDR1 is MNHEY and CDR2 SMNVEV (reference sequence). The CDR3 is made up of 19 amino acids. Trimming shortened V by 2 bases and J by 2 bases, and 23 bases separated the two germline ends. The CDR3 spells CASSLRSRGGMGATDTQYF. The CDR3 nucleotides read TGTGCCAGCAGTTTACGATCGAGAGGGGGGATGGGGGCCACAGATACGCAGTATTTT.

The V gene is TRBV6-1, the J gene TRBJ2-5; D possibly corresponds to TRBD2 (6 bases). Germline CDR1 and CDR2: MNHNS and SASEGT. V shed 6 bases and J shed 2 bases, with 13 bases lying between them. This CDR3 contains 14 residues. The CDR3, as DNA: TGTGCCAGCAGGTTGGCGGGACGACAAGAGACCCAGTACTTC. It is translated as CASRLAGRQETQYF.

The chain is built from TRBV6-2 or TRBV6-3 and TRBJ2-2; TRBD1 agrees at 12 bases. The V and J ends lost 6 bases and 4 bases, in that order; junction bases with no gene match: 9. This CDR3 has 17 residues. Germline CDR1 MNHEY, CDR2 SVGEGT. CDR3 bases: TGTGCCAGCAGAGGGGACAGGGGGCGTTCTCGCACCGGGGAGCTGTTTTTT. This gives the protein CASRGDRGRSRTGELFF.

This clonotype was counted many times. The chain has TRBV12-3 or TRBV12-4 and TRBJ2-1, with D perhaps TRBD1 (5 bases). V was shortened by 2 bases and J by 0 bases, with 8 bases between the two germline ends. This CDR3 is built from 15 residues. CDR3 residues: CASSLRGSSYNEQFF. Here the CDR3 DNA reads TGTGCCAGCAGTTTAAGGGGCAGCTCCTACAATGAGCAGTTCTTC.

The rearrangement links TRBV20-1 to TRBJ2-1, with D unresolved. The CDR3 extends over 15 amino acids. Germline V gives CDR1 DFQATT, CDR2 SNEGSKA (reference sequence). V was clipped by 6 bases and J by 0 bases, with 15 bases between them. The CDR3 region has the DNA TGCAGTGCCAGTAAAGGGCTCAGCTCCTACAATGAGCAGTTCTTC. Translation: CSASKGLSSYNEQFF.

The CDR3 DNA reads TGTGCCACTATGAGCCACAGGGAAGACACTGAAGCTTTCTTT. Translated, it gives CATMSHREDTEAFF. This chain uses TRBV24-1 with TRBJ1-1; a possible D gene is TRBD1 (6 bases). In germline, CDR1 is KGHDR, CDR2 SFDVKD. This CDR3 has 14 residues. Trimming removed 10 bases at V and 3 bases at J, with 17 bases between.

The chain employs TRBV20-1 and TRBJ2-2, with D unclear. The CDR3 has 13 amino acids. V was shortened by 2 bases and J by 1 base, with 5 bases between the two germline ends. Looked up from germline, CDR1 is DFQATT and CDR2 is SNEGSKA (reference sequence). In nucleotides, the CDR3 is TGCAGTGCTAGACAGCGGAACACCGGGGAGCTGTTTTTT. Its translation: CSARQRNTGELFF.

This clonotype was detected once. The chain is built from TRBV12-3 or TRBV12-4 and TRBJ2-3; possibly TRBD1 for D (6 bases). The CDR3 is 16 residues long. V lost 5 bases and J 5 bases, leaving 20 bases between the germline ends. The CDR3 is CASSRGTLSYIDTQYF. The CDR3 region has the DNA TGTGCCAGCAGTAGGGGGACATTAAGTTATATAGATACGCAGTATTTT.

Comments on this clonotype: One end of the junction is discordant with germline, which a read error may explain. This chain connects TRBV28 to TRBJ1-2; D not resolved. In germline, CDR1 is MDHEN, CDR2 SYDVKM. The CDR3 sequence is 10 residues long. Here the CDR3 reads CASSRNGWAF. The CDR3 coding sequence is TGTGCCAGCAGTCGTAACGGTTGGGCCTTC.

This clonotype appeared many times. The chain has TRBV12-3 or TRBV12-4 and TRBJ1-1; D remains unclear. The V end lost 8 bases, the J end lost 11 bases, and 15 bases lay between the germline ends. The CDR3 is 11 amino acids. CDR3 sequence: CASAFNGRAFF. The CDR3 DNA follows: TGTGCCAGCGCATTCAATGGTAGGGCTTTCTTT.

Many counts were recorded for this clonotype. V is TRBV6-1 and J is TRBJ1-5; D is uncertain. Between the trimmed V and J ends, which lost 5 bases and 0 bases, there was a span of 8 bases. Germline values: CDR1 MNHNS, CDR2 SASEGT. The CDR3 loop spans 14 amino acids. The CDR3 loop reads CASSLKISNQPQHF. CDR3 nucleotide sequence: TGTGCCAGCAGTCTCAAGATTAGCAATCAGCCCCAGCATTTT.

In this sample, this clonotype turned up a few times. The V and J genes are TRBV6-1 and TRBJ2-2; 7 bases map to TRBD1. Germline values: CDR1 MNHNS, CDR2 SASEGT. With 5 bases clipped from V and 1 base from J, the junction kept 7 bases outside the gene matches. This CDR3 spans 16 amino acids. Here the CDR3 reads CASSQGTALNTGELFF. The CDR3 DNA reads as TGTGCCAGCAGTCAGGGGACAGCGTTGAACACCGGGGAGCTGTTTTTT.

In this sample, this clonotype turned up many times. This chain joins TRBV5-1 and TRBJ2-1; 8 positions match TRBD1. Trimming took 4 bases from V and 7 from J; bases not matched to a gene: 7. CDR3 size: 14 residues. The germline V gene encodes CDR1 SGHRS and CDR2 YFSETQ. The CDR3 spells CASSHDRGGNEQFF. CDR3 coding DNA: TGCGCCAGCAGCCACGACAGGGGAGGTAATGAGCAGTTCTTC.

This clonotype has ten or more counts. The chain couples TRBV12-3 or TRBV12-4 to TRBJ1-2; 8 positions agree with TRBD1. The CDR3 has 13 residues. V was pared by 6 bases and J by 8 bases, with 8 bases of the junction left unmatched. The CDR3 is CASRRTGLWGYTF. For the CDR3, the DNA is TGTGCCAGCAGGCGGACAGGGCTGTGGGGCTACACCTTC.

The chain couples TRBV29-1 to TRBJ2-1, with TRBD2 matching over 13 bases. The CDR3 has 14 residues. J lost 7 bases, V lost 7 bases, and 7 bases had no gene match. The germline CDR1 and CDR2 sequences are SQVTM and ANQGSEA. The CDR3 protein is CSGLGLAGVNEQFF. CDR3 sequence (DNA): TGCAGCGGATTAGGACTAGCGGGAGTAAATGAGCAGTTCTTC.

There are a few counts of this clonotype. The gene calls are TRBV7-3 and TRBJ2-5; TRBD2 matches at 9 bases. The CDR3 contains 16 residues. The V and J ends lost 5 bases and 4 bases, in that order; junction bases with no gene match: 11. The germline V gene encodes CDR1 SGHTA and CDR2 FQGTGA. For the CDR3, the DNA is TGTGCCAGCAGCCCCTTAGGCGGGAGGGATAGAGAGACCCAGTACTTC. Translated, it gives CASSPLGGRDRETQYF. Full variable domain (rest looked up from reference TRBV7-3 and TRBJ2-5): GAGVSQTPSNKVTEKGKYVELRCDPISGHTALYWYRQSLGQGPEFLIYFQGTGAADDSGLPNDRFFAVRPEGSVSTLKIQRTERGDSAVYLCASSPLGGRDRETQYFGPGTRLLVL.

This clonotype appeared many times. V usage is TRBV20-1 and J usage is TRBJ1-2; 8 bases are a match to TRBD1. Per the germline V gene, CDR1 is DFQATT and CDR2 is SNEGSKA (reference sequence). The V gene end was trimmed by 2 bases and the J gene end by 4 bases; junction bases not matched to a gene: 6. This CDR3 has 14 amino acids. In nucleotides, the CDR3 is TGCAGTGCTAGACCCGGGACAGGCCCCTATGGCTACACCTTC. This translates into CSARPGTGPYGYTF.

The chain carries TRBV2 and TRBJ1-2; D remains unclear. CDR1 is SNHLY and CDR2 is FYNNEI in the germline V gene. V gave up 4 bases and J gave up 8 bases, with 11 bases separating them. This CDR3 has 12 residues. The CDR3: CASSGAVGGYTF. Written as DNA, the CDR3 is TGTGCCAGCAGTGGAGCAGTCGGCGGCTACACCTTC.

The chain carries TRBV10-3 and TRBJ1-5; D possibly corresponds to TRBD1 (5 bases). Trimming left V 2 bases short and J 9 bases short, with 17 bases between. The CDR3 length is 15 residues. CDR1 and CDR2 (germline): ENHRY, SYGVKD. The CDR3: CAISETDPGGSPQHF. The DNA for the CDR3 is TGTGCCATCAGTGAGACCGATCCGGGGGGATCGCCCCAGCATTTT.

J is TRBJ2-5 and V is TRBV9, with TRBD2 matching over 7 bases. After removal of 3 bases from V and 4 bases from J, the junction contained 12 bases not matched to a gene. The CDR3 contains 16 residues. Germline V lookup: CDR1 SGDLS, CDR2 YYNGEE. The CDR3 nucleotides read TGTGCCAGCAGCGCACTCCTCGGGAGGATTGGAGAGACCCAGTACTTC. Translated: CASSALLGRIGETQYF.

V gene TRBV12-3 or TRBV12-4 combines with J gene TRBJ2-3, with TRBD2 matching 13 bases. With 4 bases clipped from V and 0 bases from J, the junction kept 7 bases outside the gene matches. There are 18 residues in the CDR3. CDR3 residues: CASSSLPGLAGSTDTQYF. CDR3 DNA sequence: TGTGCCAGCAGTTCCTTACCGGGACTAGCGGGGAGCACAGATACGCAGTATTTT.

The chain has TRBV2 and TRBJ2-5; weak D call: TRBD2 (5 bases). V was trimmed by 7 bases and J by 5 bases, leaving 11 bases between them. CDR3 length: 12 residues. CDR1 SNHLY and CDR2 FYNNEI come from the germline V gene. CDR3 in amino acids: CASKDSGETQYF. In DNA, the CDR3 is TGTGCCAGCAAGGACTCTGGGGAGACCCAGTACTTC.

This clonotype was counted between two and nine times. V and J are TRBV4-3 and TRBJ2-5; 8 nucleotides match TRBD2. CDR1 and CDR2 (germline): LGHNA, YSLEER. Trimming at V came to 0 bases and at J to 0 bases, leaving 9 bases not matched to a gene. CDR3 length equals 18 residues. CDR3 sequence reads: CASSQDLVGGGYQETQYF. The CDR3 nucleotides are TGCGCCAGCAGCCAAGATCTAGTGGGCGGGGGGTACCAAGAGACCCAGTACTTC.

The chain joins TRBV18 to TRBJ2-3; 10 bases fit TRBD2. There are 16 residues in the CDR3. Germline V gene lookup returns CDR1 KGHSH and CDR2 LQKENI. V lost 3 bases to trimming and J lost 3 bases; unmatched junction nucleotides: 6. For the CDR3, the DNA is TGTGCCAGCTCACCCTTAGCGGGGGGAACGACAGATACGCAGTATTTT. It is translated as CASSPLAGGTTDTQYF.

The chain combines TRBV27 with TRBJ1-6; D might be TRBD1 (5 bases). CDR1 and CDR2 (germline): MNHEY, SMNVEV (reference sequence). Trimming took 1 base from V and 0 from J, leaving 13 bases between them. The CDR3 extends over 18 amino acids. DNA for the CDR3: TGTGCCAGCAGTTTATTTAGCCCTGACAGCTCCTATAATTCACCCCTCCACTTT. Residues: CASSLFSPDSSYNSPLHF.

This clonotype was seen a handful of times. V usage is TRBV29-1 and J usage is TRBJ2-5; 10 bases are shared with TRBD1. Germline values: CDR1 SQVTM, CDR2 ANQGSEA. The CDR3 is 15 residues long. The junction had 9 bases not matched to a gene; V was cut back by 4 bases and J by 4 bases. CDR3 bases: TGCAGCGTTGCGATAGGGACAGGGGTCGGAGAGACCCAGTACTTC. Amino acid sequence: CSVAIGTGVGETQYF.

This clonotype was counted a few times. This chain uses TRBV5-1 with TRBJ2-2; D uncertain. Germline V gene data show CDR1 as SGHRS and CDR2 as YFSETQ. V was shortened by 2 bases and J by 0 bases, with 11 bases between the two germline ends. CDR3 length: 16 residues. The DNA of the CDR3 is TGCGCCAGCAGCTTACGATTTACCGCGAACACCGGGGAGCTGTTTTTT. As protein: CASSLRFTANTGELFF.